The 23 T cell receptor beta chains given below trace back to one sample, sequenced in a study of blood T cell repertoires in COVID-19. This table comes from immunoSEQ multiplex PCR, and its TCRdb copy is limited to in-frame clones, with some not included. Of 130,000 to 150,000 clones in the sample, 81% were seen once. The sample taken for sequencing was peripheral blood. These receptors were obtained from a human donor with acute or convalescent COVID-19. The donor label of this sample is uncertain.

The rearrangement links TRBV10-3 to TRBJ2-2, with D possibly being TRBD1 (6 bases). The germline gives CDR1 ENHRY, CDR2 SYGVKD. The CDR3 covers 14 residues. Trimming removed 8 bases from V and 3 bases from J, with 13 bases in between. Here the CDR3 reads CAIQGRGDTGELFF. The CDR3 nucleotides are TGTGCCATCCAGGGCAGGGGCGACACCGGGGAGCTGTTTTTT.

The chain employs TRBV24-1 and TRBJ1-1; no clear D. The germline V gene encodes CDR1 KGHDR and CDR2 SFDVKD. The V end was cut by 0 bases, the J end by 5 bases, with 6 bases between. This CDR3 has 13 amino acids. The CDR3, as DNA: TGTGCCACCAGTGATTTGGGAGGGACTGAAGCTTTCTTT. Its protein is CATSDLGGTEAFF.

The J gene is TRBJ1-2, the V gene TRBV29-1, with a possible D match to TRBD1 (5 bases). This CDR3 contains 13 residues. Trimming removed 5 bases from V and 5 bases from J, with 15 bases in between. From germline, CDR1 is SQVTM and CDR2 ANQGSEA. The DNA for the CDR3 is TGCAGCGTTTCCGACAGAGCCCCATATGGCTACACCTTC. The encoded protein is CSVSDRAPYGYTF.

The chain carries TRBV12-3 or TRBV12-4 and TRBJ2-1; D uncertain. The CDR3 runs to 11 residues. V gave up 3 bases and J gave up 5 bases, with 2 bases separating them. Written as DNA, the CDR3 is TGTGCCAGCAGTTTTAACAATGAGCAGTTCTTC. As protein: CASSFNNEQFF.

The J gene is TRBJ2-5, the V gene TRBV9, with a possible D match to TRBD1 (6 bases). Germline assignment: CDR1 SGDLS and CDR2 YYNGEE. V was shortened by 4 bases and J by 3 bases, with 10 bases between the two germline ends. The CDR3 runs 13 residues. The CDR3 protein is CASSPEGEETQYF. The CDR3 coding sequence is TGTGCCAGCAGCCCCGAGGGGGAAGAGACCCAGTACTTC.

This rearrangement joins TRBV11-3 to TRBJ2-5; TRBD2 is a possible D gene (5 bases). Per the germline V gene, CDR1 is SGHNT and CDR2 is YENEEA. The CDR3 spans 13 residues. V was trimmed by 0 bases and J by 5 bases, leaving 7 bases between them. In DNA, the CDR3 is TGTGCCAGCAGCTTAGACCAGCGGGAGACCCAGTACTTC. This sequence encodes CASSLDQRETQYF.

This sequence joins TRBV5-4 and TRBJ2-1; maybe TRBD1 (5 bases). CDR3 size: 15 residues. Trimming removed 3 bases from V and 2 bases from J, with 12 bases in between. Germline V gene sequence: CDR1 SGHNT, CDR2 YYREEE (reference sequence). The CDR3 DNA sequence: TGTGCCAGCAGCTCCCGCCGGACAACCTACAATGAGCAGTTCTTC. This translates into CASSSRRTTYNEQFF.

This clone was seen just once. The chain joins TRBV6-5 to TRBJ2-2; tentative D call: TRBD1 (5 bases). The CDR3 length is 14 residues. Germline V gives CDR1 MNHEY, CDR2 SVGAGI. V was shortened by 10 bases and J by 3 bases, with 15 bases between the two germline ends. In nucleotides, the CDR3 is TGTGCCACCCGAAGGGGCCTGGACACCGGGGAGCTGTTTTTT. Residues: CATRRGLDTGELFF.

V and J are TRBV11-2 and TRBJ2-5; TRBD1 matches 8 bases. Germline trimming cut 4 bases from V and 4 bases from J; bases unmatched to any gene: 8. The CDR3 contains 15 residues. CDR1 and CDR2 (germline): SGHAT, FQNNGV. The CDR3 here is CASSWTGSRGETQYF. The CDR3 DNA sequence: TGTGCCAGCAGCTGGACAGGGTCCAGGGGAGAGACCCAGTACTTC.

The chain uses TRBV2 and TRBJ1-5; unclear D gene. The germline CDR1 and CDR2 sequences are SNHLY and FYNNEI. There are 14 residues in the CDR3. Deletions cut 3 bases from V and 1 base from J, with 7 bases between. The CDR3 DNA is TGTGCCAGCAGTGACCGTCAGAGCAATCAGCCCCAGCATTTT. Protein sequence: CASSDRQSNQPQHF.

This clone was detected once. The chain has TRBV6-4 and TRBJ1-1, with D tentatively TRBD1 (6 bases). This CDR3 comprises 15 residues. The germline V and J ends were trimmed by 2 bases and 5 bases, with 15 bases remaining between them. From germline, CDR1 is MRHNA and CDR2 SNTAGT. The CDR3 protein is CASSDTTGFKTEAFF. The DNA of the CDR3 is TGTGCCAGCAGTGACACTACAGGGTTTAAGACTGAAGCTTTCTTT.

V and J are TRBV15 and TRBJ1-2; a weak D match, TRBD1 (5 bases). V gave up 3 bases and J gave up 3 bases, with 14 bases separating them. The CDR3 is 15 amino acids. The germline V gene has CDR1 LNHNV and CDR2 YYDKDF (reference sequence). Here the CDR3 reads CATSRGGVGDYGYTF. CDR3 DNA sequence: TGTGCCACCAGCAGGGGGGGAGTAGGGGACTATGGCTACACCTTC.

This clone was seen more than once but under ten times. This chain joins TRBV2 and TRBJ1-2; D is uncertain. Germline lookup yields CDR1 SNHLY and CDR2 FYNNEI. This CDR3 is 13 amino acids long. V was clipped by 7 bases and J by 5 bases, with 14 bases between them. This chain's CDR3 is CASMRAEGYGYTF. CDR3 nucleotide sequence: TGTGCCAGCATGCGGGCCGAAGGATATGGCTACACCTTC.

V is TRBV11-2 and J is TRBJ1-2; D perhaps matches TRBD1 (6 bases). The V end was cut by 0 bases, the J end by 0 bases, with 8 bases between. The CDR3 is 15 residues long. Germline CDR1 and CDR2: SGHAT and FQNNGV. The chain's CDR3 is CASSLDRGTNYGYTF. In nucleotides, the CDR3 is TGTGCCAGCAGCTTAGACAGGGGAACTAACTATGGCTACACCTTC.

In DNA form, the CDR3 reads TGCGCCAGCAGCTTTGGGGCTCTGCCTGAAGCTTTCTTT. Protein product: CASSFGALPEAFF. The rearrangement links TRBV5-1 to TRBJ1-1; a possible D gene is TRBD1 (5 bases). Germline CDR1 reads SGHRS; CDR2 reads YFSETQ. This CDR3 contains 13 residues. V gave up 2 bases and J gave up 6 bases, with 11 bases separating them.

This clone has just a few counts. This chain connects TRBV5-4 to TRBJ2-7, with 7 bases lining up with TRBD2. Trimming cost V 4 bases and J 2 bases; bases outside gene matches: 6. CDR1 SGHNT and CDR2 YYREEE come from the germline V gene (reference sequence). The CDR3 sequence is 14 residues long. In nucleotides, the CDR3 is TGTGCCAGCAGCGTTCAGGGAGGGCCCTACGAGCAGTACTTC. As protein: CASSVQGGPYEQYF.

The chain links TRBV11-2 to TRBJ1-4; D not resolved. Trimming left V 3 bases short and J 0 bases short, with 2 bases between. Germline CDR1 and CDR2: SGHAT and FQNNGV. This CDR3 has 13 amino acids. The chain's CDR3 is CASSFSTNEKLFF. The CDR3 DNA sequence: TGTGCCAGCAGCTTCTCAACTAATGAAAAACTGTTTTTT.

The rearrangement joins TRBV29-1 to TRBJ1-2; 8 bases are a match to TRBD1. Germline CDR1 and CDR2: SQVTM and ANQGSEA. V shed 6 bases and J 3 bases; nucleotides not matched to a gene: 6. The CDR3 is 13 residues long. The CDR3 is CSVSDRVDYGYTF. The CDR3 DNA is TGCAGCGTATCGGACAGGGTAGACTATGGCTACACCTTC. Supplemented by reference TRBV29-1 and TRBJ1-2, the full variable domain reads SAVISQKPSRDICQRGTSLTIQCQVDSQVTMMFWYRQQPGQSLTLIATANQGSEATYESGFVIDKFPISRPNLTFSTLTVSNMSPEDSSIYLCSVSDRVDYGYTFGSGTRLTVV.

J is TRBJ1-2 and V is TRBV5-6, with 9 bases lining up with TRBD1. CDR1 is SGHDT, CDR2 YYEEEE, per germline. V shed 4 bases, J shed 8 bases, and the junction held 6 bases outside the gene matches. The CDR3 is made up of 13 amino acids. CDR3 protein: CASSRDRVVGYTF. CDR3 DNA: TGTGCCAGCAGCCGGGACAGGGTGGTCGGCTACACCTTC.

The chain is built from TRBV2 and TRBJ1-6; D gene uncertain. V lost 4 bases and J 9 bases, leaving 7 bases between the germline ends. This CDR3 has 12 amino acids. The germline CDR1 and CDR2 sequences are SNHLY and FYNNEI. CDR3 nucleotides: TGTGCCAGCAGTGTCGAGCTTTCACCCCTCCACTTT. Its protein is CASSVELSPLHF.

This rearrangement joins TRBV4-1 to TRBJ1-2, with D perhaps TRBD1 (6 bases). The CDR3 is 17 amino acids. Germline V gene lookup returns CDR1 MGHRA and CDR2 YSYEKL. Trimming shortened V by 0 bases and J by 0 bases, and 14 bases separated the two germline ends. CDR3 nucleotide sequence: TGCGCCAGCAGCCAAGATAGGAGGGGGGGCCCTAACTATGGCTACACCTTC. Residues: CASSQDRRGGPNYGYTF.

This clone was counted between two and nine times. The V and J genes are TRBV5-1 and TRBJ1-3; D is possibly TRBD1 (6 bases). Germline loops: CDR1 SGHRS, CDR2 YFSETQ. The CDR3 covers 14 residues. V lost 2 bases, J lost 4 bases, and 10 bases lay in between. In DNA form, the CDR3 reads TGCGCCAGCAGCTTAACCGGGACAGGAAACACCATATATTTT. It specifies CASSLTGTGNTIYF.

The chain is built from TRBV5-4 and TRBJ2-3; 7 bases fit TRBD1. With V trimmed by 4 bases and J by 2 bases, 7 bases remained unmatched. Germline V gene lookup returns CDR1 SGHNT and CDR2 YYREEE (reference sequence). The CDR3 runs to 15 residues. The CDR3, as DNA: TGTGCCAGCAGCCCTCGGACAGGATACACAGATACGCAGTATTTT. It is translated as CASSPRTGYTDTQYF.